The 26 T cell receptor beta chains below come from one sample, sequenced in a study of shared clonotypes between healthy human individuals. The method was immunoSEQ multiplex PCR; TCRdb's version includes in-frame clones alone and lacks a portion of them. The sample lists around 240,000 clones; 50% to 75% were seen once. The sequencing input was memory CD4+ T cells sorted from blood. The sample's subset: CD45RA-negative fraction. The receptor set was obtained from a man aged 30 to 39 in good health.

The chain carries TRBV7-8 and TRBJ1-5; D is ambiguous. Trimming left V 2 bases short and J 0 bases short, with 14 bases between. The V gene's germline CDR1 is SGHVS and CDR2 FQNEAQ. This CDR3 has 17 residues. The CDR3 DNA reads as TGTGCCAGCAGCTTACCCCGCAGGTTTAATAGCAATCAGCCCCAGCATTTT. Translated: CASSLPRRFNSNQPQHF.

The rearrangement uses TRBV5-5 and TRBJ2-3, with 12 bases that match TRBD2. This CDR3 has 15 amino acids. The V and J ends lost 4 bases and 8 bases, in that order; junction bases with no gene match: 8. Per the germline V gene, CDR1 is SGHKS and CDR2 is YYEKEE (reference sequence). The CDR3 region is CASSESPSGRGTQYF. The CDR3 DNA follows: TGTGCCAGCAGCGAAAGTCCTAGCGGGAGGGGTACGCAGTATTTT.

This clone was detected only once. V and J are TRBV4-2 and TRBJ1-1; a weak D match, TRBD1 (5 bases). The CDR3 has 15 residues. Germline-derived CDR1 and CDR2 are LGHNA and YNFKEQ. V was shortened by 0 bases and J by 0 bases, with 8 bases between the two germline ends. As DNA, the CDR3 is TGTGCCAGCAGCCAAGAAGGGACTCTGAACACTGAAGCTTTCTTT. Translating gives CASSQEGTLNTEAFF.

This clone appeared a few times. V is TRBV29-1 and J is TRBJ2-5; D is undetermined. With 4 bases removed from V and 5 bases from J, the gap between germline ends came to 5 bases. Looked up from germline, CDR1 is SQVTM and CDR2 is ANQGSEA. CDR3 length: 10 amino acids. CDR3 protein: CSVVIETQYF. As DNA, the CDR3 is TGCAGCGTTGTGATCGAGACCCAGTACTTC.

This chain connects TRBV6-1 to TRBJ2-2; 8 bases match TRBD1. Germline-derived CDR1 and CDR2 are MNHNS and SASEGT. The CDR3 is made up of 15 amino acids. The V and J ends lost 1 base and 3 bases, in that order; junction bases with no gene match: 1. Here the CDR3 reads CASSEGTGYTGELFF. The CDR3 DNA follows: TGTGCCAGCAGTGAAGGGACAGGGTACACCGGGGAGCTGTTTTTT.

The genes are TRBV21-1 and TRBJ1-5. TRBV21-1 is tagged as a pseudogene. This CDR3 contains 11 residues. CDR3 nucleotides: TGTGCCAGGGGAAACCTTGGAGCCCAGCATTTT. It specifies CARGNLGAQHF.

The chain links TRBV14 to TRBJ2-2; D remains unclear. This CDR3 spans 17 amino acids. Germline CDR1 and CDR2: SGHDN and FVKESK. Trimming cost V 1 base and J 3 bases, with 15 bases left between them. CDR3 sequence: CASSQVRSSQDTGELFF. CDR3 nucleotide sequence: TGTGCCAGCAGCCAAGTAAGGTCTTCGCAGGACACCGGGGAGCTGTTTTTT.

V gene TRBV5-5 combines with J gene TRBJ1-2; D perhaps matches TRBD1 (6 bases). This CDR3 has 16 residues. Per germline, CDR1 SGHKS and CDR2 YYEKEE (reference sequence). V was pared by 0 bases and J by 4 bases, with 16 bases between. The CDR3 region has the DNA TGTGCCAGCAGCTTGGTTCCTCCACAGGGTCCCTATGGCTACACCTTC. Its protein is CASSLVPPQGPYGYTF.

This clone was counted between two and nine times. The chain recombines TRBV4-3 with TRBJ2-6; 9 nucleotides match TRBD1. J gave up 0 bases and V 1 base, and 10 bases lay outside the gene matches. The CDR3 spans 20 residues. Germline lookup yields CDR1 LGHNA and CDR2 YSLEER. This CDR3 is CASSQASTGGSLSGANVLTF. In DNA form, the CDR3 reads TGCGCCAGCAGCCAAGCTAGTACAGGGGGCAGCCTCTCTGGGGCCAACGTCCTGACTTTC.

This clone was observed once. The chain recombines TRBV5-5 with TRBJ2-3, with D unresolved. Germline loops: CDR1 SGHKS, CDR2 YYEKEE (reference sequence). With 0 bases removed from V and 2 bases from J, the gap between germline ends came to 4 bases. The CDR3 is 13 residues long. CDR3 sequence (DNA): TGTGCCAGCAGCTTGGGTCACACAGATACGCAGTATTTT. Translated: CASSLGHTDTQYF.

This sequence joins TRBV7-9 and TRBJ2-5; a possible D gene is TRBD2 (5 bases). CDR3 length: 14 amino acids. Germline CDR1 is SEHNR and CDR2 is FQNEAQ (reference sequence). V was pared by 0 bases and J by 5 bases, with 10 bases between. As DNA, the CDR3 is TGTGCCAGCAGCTTAGCGGGCCAGCGGGAGACCCAGTACTTC. The encoded protein is CASSLAGQRETQYF.

This clone occurred once. The V gene is TRBV7-2, the J gene TRBJ2-7; D is perhaps TRBD1 (5 bases). V shed 1 base and J shed 6 bases, with 13 bases lying between them. The V gene's germline CDR1 is SGHTA and CDR2 FQGNSA. This CDR3 has 14 amino acids. CDR3 amino acids: CASSLGGFTPEQYF. The DNA of the CDR3 is TGTGCCAGCAGCTTAGGGGGCTTCACCCCCGAGCAGTACTTC.

The rearrangement uses TRBV9 and TRBJ2-3; D gene ambiguous. V lost 0 bases, J lost 0 bases, and 8 bases lay in between. The CDR3 loop spans 15 amino acids. Germline V gene sequence: CDR1 SGDLS, CDR2 YYNGEE. The CDR3 bases are TGTGCCAGCAGCGTAGTCCCCATGAGCACAGATACGCAGTATTTT. It is translated as CASSVVPMSTDTQYF.

On this clone: The sample holds other DNA sequences that translate to the same CDR3. The chain carries TRBV7-2 and TRBJ1-5, with a possible D match to TRBD1 (5 bases). Trimming stripped 1 base from V and 6 bases from J, with 10 bases between. CDR3 size: 14 residues. Germline assignment: CDR1 SGHTA and CDR2 FQGNSA. CDR3 sequence: CASSLGSGGQPQHF. In nucleotides, the CDR3 is TGTGCCAGCAGCTTAGGAAGTGGGGGTCAGCCCCAGCATTTT.

This clone was recorded once. The rearrangement links TRBV30 to TRBJ2-1; no reliable D call. Germline CDR1 reads GTSNPN; CDR2 reads SVGIG (reference sequence). Trimming took off 0 bases at V and 7 bases at J, with 7 bases between the two ends. CDR3 length equals 12 residues. This chain's CDR3 is CAWSVYRNEQFF. CDR3 coding DNA: TGTGCCTGGAGTGTTTATAGGAATGAGCAGTTCTTC. The full variable domain, completed using reference TRBV30 and TRBJ2-1, is SQTIHQWPATLVQPVGSPLSLECTVEGTSNPNLYWYRQAAGRGLQLLFYSVGIGQISSEVPQNLSASRPQDRQFILSSKKLLLSDSGFYLCAWSVYRNEQFFGPGTRLTVL.

The V and J genes are TRBV5-1 and TRBJ1-4, with TRBD1 as a possible D gene (6 bases). The CDR3 is made up of 14 amino acids. Trimming took 4 bases from V and 1 from J, leaving 8 bases between them. The germline V gene encodes CDR1 SGHRS and CDR2 YFSETQ. CDR3 sequence reads: CASSRGQTNEKLFF. CDR3 in DNA: TGCGCCAGCAGCAGGGGACAAACTAATGAAAAACTGTTTTTT.

This clone appeared once. The rearrangement uses TRBV5-4 and TRBJ2-2; no firm D call. Trimming took off 3 bases at V and 2 bases at J, with 5 bases between the two ends. CDR3 length: 13 residues. The germline CDR1 and CDR2 sequences are SGHNT and YYREEE (reference sequence). This chain's CDR3 is CASSSQNTGELFF. The CDR3 DNA sequence: TGTGCCAGCAGCTCGCAAAACACCGGGGAGCTGTTTTTT.

This chain uses TRBV19 with TRBJ2-5; tentatively, D is TRBD1 (7 bases). This CDR3 is built from 15 residues. Germline V gene lookup returns CDR1 LNHDA and CDR2 SQIVND (reference sequence). The V and J ends lost 5 bases and 0 bases respectively, with 13 bases between them. The CDR3 DNA is TGTGCCAGTAGTGCGGGGACAGTTAACCAAGAGACCCAGTACTTC. It encodes CASSAGTVNQETQYF. The full variable domain, with the rest looked up from reference TRBV19 and TRBJ2-5, is DGGITQSPKYLFRKEGQNVTLSCEQNLNHDAMYWYRQDPGQGLRLIYYSQIVNDFQKGDIAEGYSVSREKKESFPLTVTSAQKNPTAFYLCASSAGTVNQETQYFGPGTRLLVL.

This chain uses TRBV19 with TRBJ2-3; tentatively, D is TRBD2 (6 bases). Trimming left V 4 bases short and J 4 bases short, with 12 bases between. Germline-derived CDR1 and CDR2 are LNHDA and SQIVND (reference sequence). CDR3 length: 14 amino acids. The CDR3 sequence is CASSRASASDTQYF. The CDR3 DNA is TGTGCCAGTAGTAGGGCTAGCGCGTCAGATACGCAGTATTTT.

The chain links TRBV7-2 to TRBJ1-5, with TRBD1 identical over 7 bases. This CDR3 has 16 amino acids. Germline assignment: CDR1 SGHTA and CDR2 FQGNSA. Germline trimming cut 5 bases from V and 5 bases from J; bases unmatched to any gene: 12. CDR3 coding DNA: TGTGCCAGCAGCCTACGACAGGGCGACTCCCATCAGCCCCAGCATTTT. Amino acid sequence: CASSLRQGDSHQPQHF. The whole variable domain, remainder taken from reference TRBV7-2 and TRBJ1-5, is GAGVSQSPSNKVTEKGKDVELRCDPISGHTALYWYRQSLGQGLEFLIYFQGNSAPDKSGLPSDRFSAERTGGSVSTLTIQRTQQEDSAVYLCASSLRQGDSHQPQHFGDGTRLSIL.

This clone was picked up a small number of times. J is TRBJ2-1 and V is TRBV5-8, with D perhaps TRBD1 or TRBD2 (5 bases each). The CDR3 is 15 amino acids. V was trimmed by 0 bases and J by 6 bases, leaving 13 bases between them. Germline V gene sequence: CDR1 SGHTS, CDR2 YDEGEE. Written as DNA, the CDR3 is TGTGCCAGCAGCTTGGTGGGACGATCGGGCAATGAGCAGTTCTTC. This codes for CASSLVGRSGNEQFF.

The chain uses TRBV27 and TRBJ2-3; D gene ambiguous. The V gene lost 7 bases and the J gene lost 4 bases, with 18 bases spanning the gap. Germline values: CDR1 MNHEY, CDR2 SMNVEV (reference sequence). The CDR3 covers 15 residues. CDR3 nucleotide sequence: TGTGCCAGCACCGCGGCTGTGAATGGTGCAGATACGCAGTATTTT. Its protein is CASTAAVNGADTQYF.

The V call is TRBV5-6, the J call TRBJ2-2; TRBD1 is a possible D gene (5 bases). Trimming shortened V by 0 bases and J by 7 bases, and 7 bases separated the two germline ends. The CDR3 is made up of 13 amino acids. The germline CDR1 and CDR2 sequences are SGHDT and YYEEEE. The CDR3 loop is CASSLEGYGELFF. In DNA form, the CDR3 reads TGTGCCAGCAGCTTGGAGGGGTACGGGGAGCTGTTTTTT.

The chain is built from TRBV6-1 and TRBJ1-2; D remains ambiguous. The CDR3 extends over 13 amino acids. The germline V gene encodes CDR1 MNHNS and CDR2 SASEGT. V lost 8 bases and J 4 bases, leaving 14 bases between the germline ends. CDR3 amino acids: CASLGPSGYGYTF. Written as DNA, the CDR3 is TGTGCCAGCTTAGGGCCCTCGGGCTATGGCTACACCTTC.

This clone was counted ten times or more. The J gene is TRBJ1-1, the V gene TRBV29-1; D ambiguous. The germline V and J ends were trimmed by 4 bases and 3 bases, with 6 bases remaining between them. The CDR3 spans 11 residues. Germline lookup yields CDR1 SQVTM and CDR2 ANQGSEA. The CDR3 sequence is CSVGSDTEAFF. The CDR3 region has the DNA TGCAGCGTTGGTAGCGACACTGAAGCTTTCTTT.

The chain combines TRBV5-1 with TRBJ2-5; perhaps TRBD1 as D (5 bases). In germline, CDR1 is SGHRS, CDR2 YFSETQ. The CDR3 loop spans 13 amino acids. Trimming took off 4 bases at V and 3 bases at J, with 10 bases between the two ends. The CDR3 DNA reads as TGCGCCAGCAGCACGGACAATGAAGAGACCCAGTACTTC. This codes for CASSTDNEETQYF.